This T cell receptor beta chain was sequenced for a study of T cell responses to AZD1222 COVID-19 vaccine. General observations from the study: Females outnumbered males among donors, who were mostly white British; clonal diversity was possibly underestimated. Only a handful of AZD1222 recipients, roughly 6 in all, had baseline seropositivity.

Profiled with immunoSEQ multiplex PCR; TCRdb holds only in-frame clones, not every one. In the table there are 200,000 or so clones, over 70% of which are singletons. The CDR3 has 15 amino acids. Germline lookup yields CDR1 SGHRS and CDR2 YFSETQ. V lost 0 bases, J lost 4 bases, and 6 bases stayed unmatched. This clone was recorded once. Its target is unknown. The receptor was isolated from an adult in good health. The specimen comprised peripheral blood, sampled on day 0 of MenACWY control vaccination. The chain uses TRBV5-1 and TRBJ1-1; TRBD1 aligns across 7 bases. CDR3 protein: CASSLGGTESTEAFF. CDR3 sequence (DNA): TGCGCCAGCAGCTTGGGAGGGACAGAGTCCACTGAAGCTTTCTTT.